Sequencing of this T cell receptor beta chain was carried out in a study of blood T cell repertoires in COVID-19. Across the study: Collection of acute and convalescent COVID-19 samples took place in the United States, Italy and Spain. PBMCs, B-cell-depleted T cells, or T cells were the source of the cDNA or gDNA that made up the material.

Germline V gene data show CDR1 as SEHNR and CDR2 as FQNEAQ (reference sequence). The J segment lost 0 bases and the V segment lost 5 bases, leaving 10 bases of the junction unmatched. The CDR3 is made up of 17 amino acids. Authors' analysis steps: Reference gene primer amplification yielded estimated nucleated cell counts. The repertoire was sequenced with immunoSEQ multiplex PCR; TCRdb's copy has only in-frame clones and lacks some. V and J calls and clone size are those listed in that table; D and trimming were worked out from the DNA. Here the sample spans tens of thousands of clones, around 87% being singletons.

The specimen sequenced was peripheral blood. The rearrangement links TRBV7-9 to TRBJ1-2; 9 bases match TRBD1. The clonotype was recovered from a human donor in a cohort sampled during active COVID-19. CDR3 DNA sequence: TGTGCCAGCAGCACCCGGGACAGGGCCCCAGCTAACTATGGCTACACCTTC. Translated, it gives CASSTRDRAPANYGYTF.